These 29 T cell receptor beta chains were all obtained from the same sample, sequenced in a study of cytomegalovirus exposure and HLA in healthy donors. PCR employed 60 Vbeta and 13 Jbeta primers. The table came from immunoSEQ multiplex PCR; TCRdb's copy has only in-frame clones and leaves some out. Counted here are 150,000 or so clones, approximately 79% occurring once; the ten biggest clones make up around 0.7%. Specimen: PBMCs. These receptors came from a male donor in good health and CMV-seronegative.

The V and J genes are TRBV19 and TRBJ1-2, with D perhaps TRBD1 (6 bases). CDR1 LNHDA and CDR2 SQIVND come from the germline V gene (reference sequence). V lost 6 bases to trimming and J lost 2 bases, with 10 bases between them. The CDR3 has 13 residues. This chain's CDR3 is CASRTDSNYGYTF. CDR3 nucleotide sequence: TGTGCCAGTAGAACGGACAGCAACTATGGCTACACCTTC.

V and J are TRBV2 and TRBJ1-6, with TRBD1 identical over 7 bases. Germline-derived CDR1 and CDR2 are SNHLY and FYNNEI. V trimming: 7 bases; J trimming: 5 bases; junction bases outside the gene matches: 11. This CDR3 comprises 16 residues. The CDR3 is CASILGGQSNNSPLHF. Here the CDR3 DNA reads TGTGCCAGCATATTGGGGGGACAGAGTAATAATTCACCCCTCCACTTT.

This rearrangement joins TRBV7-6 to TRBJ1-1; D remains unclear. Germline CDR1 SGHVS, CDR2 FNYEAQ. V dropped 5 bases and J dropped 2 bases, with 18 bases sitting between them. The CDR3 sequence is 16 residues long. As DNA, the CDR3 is TGTGCCAGCAGCAGGACCTATGCGGGAGGCAACACTGAAGCTTTCTTT. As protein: CASSRTYAGGNTEAFF.

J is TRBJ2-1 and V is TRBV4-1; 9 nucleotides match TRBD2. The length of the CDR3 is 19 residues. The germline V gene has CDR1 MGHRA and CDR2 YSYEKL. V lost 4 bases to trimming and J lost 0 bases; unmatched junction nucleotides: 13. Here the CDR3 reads CASSRILPTSGYSYNEQFF. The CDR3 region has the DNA TGCGCCAGCAGCCGAATTCTACCGACTAGCGGTTACTCCTACAATGAGCAGTTCTTC.

This CDR3 is CASSLSGNTEAFF. The CDR3 nucleotides read TGTGCCAGCAGCTTATCGGGAAACACTGAAGCTTTCTTT. V is TRBV7-3 and J is TRBJ1-1; D gene ambiguous. Deletions cut 2 bases from V and 2 bases from J, with 6 bases between. The CDR3 has 13 amino acids. Germline loops: CDR1 SGHTA, CDR2 FQGTGA.

This CDR3 is CASSRGLADTDTQYF. The CDR3 DNA is TGTGCCAGCAGCCGGGGACTAGCGGACACAGATACGCAGTATTTT. This chain uses TRBV14 with TRBJ2-3; TRBD2 agrees at 11 bases. Germline V CDR1 and CDR2: SGHDN, FVKESK. The CDR3 loop spans 15 amino acids. The junction had 2 bases not matched to a gene; V was cut back by 4 bases and J by 2 bases.

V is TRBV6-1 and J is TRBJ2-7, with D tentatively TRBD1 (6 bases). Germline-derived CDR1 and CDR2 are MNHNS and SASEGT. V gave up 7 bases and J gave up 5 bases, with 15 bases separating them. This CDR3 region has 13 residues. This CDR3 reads CASMTGSENEQYF. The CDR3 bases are TGTGCCAGCATGACAGGTTCGGAAAACGAGCAGTACTTC.

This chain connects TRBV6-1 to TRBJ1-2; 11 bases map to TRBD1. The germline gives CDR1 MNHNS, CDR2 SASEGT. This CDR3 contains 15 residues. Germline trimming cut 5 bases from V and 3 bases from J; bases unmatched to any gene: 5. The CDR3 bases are TGTGCCAGCAGTCTCGGACAGGGGGCCGACTATGGCTACACCTTC. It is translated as CASSLGQGADYGYTF.

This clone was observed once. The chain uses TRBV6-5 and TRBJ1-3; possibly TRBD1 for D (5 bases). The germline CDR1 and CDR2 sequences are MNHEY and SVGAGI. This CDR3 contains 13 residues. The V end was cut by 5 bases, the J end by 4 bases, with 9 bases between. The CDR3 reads CASSPRQGNTIYF. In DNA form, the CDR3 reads TGTGCCAGCAGTCCCCGACAGGGAAACACCATATATTTT.

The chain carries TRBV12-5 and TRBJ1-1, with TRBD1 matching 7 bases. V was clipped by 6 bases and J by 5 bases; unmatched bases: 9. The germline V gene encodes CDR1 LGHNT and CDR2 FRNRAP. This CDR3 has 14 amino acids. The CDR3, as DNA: TGTGCTAGTGGAGGGGGCGCGGGGACTACTGAAGCTTTCTTT. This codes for CASGGGAGTTEAFF.

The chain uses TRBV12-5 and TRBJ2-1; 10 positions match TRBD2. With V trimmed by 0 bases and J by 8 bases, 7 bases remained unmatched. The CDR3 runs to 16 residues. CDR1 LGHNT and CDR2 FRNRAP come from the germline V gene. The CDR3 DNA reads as TGTGCTAGTGGTTTGGTACTCAGCGGGAGGGCAGATGAGCAGTTCTTC. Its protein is CASGLVLSGRADEQFF.

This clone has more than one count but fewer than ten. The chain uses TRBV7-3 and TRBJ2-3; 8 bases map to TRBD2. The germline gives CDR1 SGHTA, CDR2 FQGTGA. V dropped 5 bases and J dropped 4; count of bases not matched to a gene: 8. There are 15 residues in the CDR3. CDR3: CASSPGGGRADTQYF. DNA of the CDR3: TGTGCCAGCAGCCCGGGGGGGGGCAGGGCAGATACGCAGTATTTT.

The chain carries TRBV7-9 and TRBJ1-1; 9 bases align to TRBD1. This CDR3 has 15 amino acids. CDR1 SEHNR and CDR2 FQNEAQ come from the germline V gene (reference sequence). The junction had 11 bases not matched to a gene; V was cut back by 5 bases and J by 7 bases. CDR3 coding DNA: TGTGCCAGCAGCGGTTCAAGACAGGGGGAAGGTGAAGCTTTCTTT. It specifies CASSGSRQGEGEAFF.

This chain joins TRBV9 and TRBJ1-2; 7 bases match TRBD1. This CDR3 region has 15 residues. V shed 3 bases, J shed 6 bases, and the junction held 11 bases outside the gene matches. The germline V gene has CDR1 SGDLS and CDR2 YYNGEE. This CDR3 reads CASSDWDSRLHGYTF. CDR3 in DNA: TGTGCCAGCAGCGACTGGGACAGTCGCCTGCATGGCTACACCTTC.

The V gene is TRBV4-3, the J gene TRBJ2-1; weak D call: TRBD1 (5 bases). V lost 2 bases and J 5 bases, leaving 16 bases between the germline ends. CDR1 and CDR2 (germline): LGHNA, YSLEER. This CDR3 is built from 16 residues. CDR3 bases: TGCGCCAGCAGCCAAAAAGGGGCCTTGAGGAACAATGAGCAGTTCTTC. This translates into CASSQKGALRNNEQFF.

Here the CDR3 reads CASSLERDRVVSTGANVLTF. CDR3 DNA sequence: TGTGCCAGCAGCTTAGAGAGGGACAGGGTGGTCTCGACTGGGGCCAACGTCCTGACTTTC. This rearrangement joins TRBV7-6 to TRBJ2-6; 9 bases are shared with TRBD1. Unmatched junction bases numbered 12, after V lost 1 base and J lost 2 bases. Germline V lookup: CDR1 SGHVS, CDR2 FNYEAQ. The CDR3 sequence is 20 residues long.

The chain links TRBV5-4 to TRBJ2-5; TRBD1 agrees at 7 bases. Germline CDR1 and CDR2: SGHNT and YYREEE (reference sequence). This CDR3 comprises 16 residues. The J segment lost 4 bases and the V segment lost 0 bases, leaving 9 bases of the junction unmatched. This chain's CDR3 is CASSLGPTGSPETQYF. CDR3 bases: TGTGCCAGCAGCTTGGGGCCGACAGGGAGCCCAGAGACCCAGTACTTC.

The CDR3 region is CASSHTGTSYEQYF. CDR3 DNA sequence: TGTGCCAGCAGCCACACAGGGACCTCCTACGAGCAGTACTTC. The chain recombines TRBV7-9 with TRBJ2-7; D possibly corresponds to TRBD1 (6 bases). This CDR3 contains 14 residues. CDR1 is SEHNR, CDR2 FQNEAQ, per germline (reference sequence). V dropped 5 bases and J dropped 0 bases, with 11 bases sitting between them.

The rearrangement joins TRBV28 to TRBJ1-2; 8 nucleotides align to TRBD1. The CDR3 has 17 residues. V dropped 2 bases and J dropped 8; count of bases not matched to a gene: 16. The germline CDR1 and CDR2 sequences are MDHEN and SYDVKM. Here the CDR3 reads CASSLPTGGEAGGGYTF. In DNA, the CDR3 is TGTGCCAGCAGTTTACCTACAGGGGGTGAGGCAGGAGGCGGCTACACCTTC.

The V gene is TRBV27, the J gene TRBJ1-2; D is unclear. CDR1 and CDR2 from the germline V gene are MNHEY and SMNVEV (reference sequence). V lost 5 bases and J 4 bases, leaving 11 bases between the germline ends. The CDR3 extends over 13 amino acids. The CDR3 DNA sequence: TGTGCCAGCAGTCCCACAGCTTTCTATGGCTACACCTTC. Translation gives CASSPTAFYGYTF.

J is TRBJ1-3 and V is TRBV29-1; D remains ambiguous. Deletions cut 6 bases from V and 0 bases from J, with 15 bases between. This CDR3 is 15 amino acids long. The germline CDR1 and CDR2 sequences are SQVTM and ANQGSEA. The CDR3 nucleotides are TGCAGCGTGTCGGGAACAGAGCTCTCTGGAAACACCATATATTTT. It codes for CSVSGTELSGNTIYF.

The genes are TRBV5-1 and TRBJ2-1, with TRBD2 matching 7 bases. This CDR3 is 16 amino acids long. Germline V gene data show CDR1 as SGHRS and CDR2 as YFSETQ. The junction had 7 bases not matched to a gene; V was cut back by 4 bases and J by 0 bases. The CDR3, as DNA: TGCGCCAGCAGCGAGGCCGGGACTAACTCCTACAATGAGCAGTTCTTC. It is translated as CASSEAGTNSYNEQFF.

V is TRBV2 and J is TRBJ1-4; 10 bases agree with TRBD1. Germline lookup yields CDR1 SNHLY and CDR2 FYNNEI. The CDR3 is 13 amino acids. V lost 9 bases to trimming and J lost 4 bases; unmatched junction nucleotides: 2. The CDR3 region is CASRDRGNEKLFF. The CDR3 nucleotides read TGTGCCAGTCGGGACAGGGGTAATGAAAAACTGTTTTTT.

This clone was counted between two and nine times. The CDR3 DNA reads TGTGCCAGTAGTATAGTGGGCACAAGCTCCTACAATGAGCAGTTCTTC. Its translation is CASSIVGTSSYNEQFF. This chain joins TRBV19 and TRBJ2-1; no clear D gene. CDR3 length: 16 residues. The V end lost 1 base, the J end lost 0 bases, and 10 bases lay between the germline ends. Per the germline V gene, CDR1 is LNHDA and CDR2 is SQIVND (reference sequence).

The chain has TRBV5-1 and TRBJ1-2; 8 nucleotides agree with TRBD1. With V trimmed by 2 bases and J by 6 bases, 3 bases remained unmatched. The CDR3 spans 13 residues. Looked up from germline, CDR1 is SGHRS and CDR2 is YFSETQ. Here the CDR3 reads CASSFDRGHGYTF. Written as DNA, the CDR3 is TGCGCCAGCAGCTTCGACAGGGGCCATGGCTACACCTTC.

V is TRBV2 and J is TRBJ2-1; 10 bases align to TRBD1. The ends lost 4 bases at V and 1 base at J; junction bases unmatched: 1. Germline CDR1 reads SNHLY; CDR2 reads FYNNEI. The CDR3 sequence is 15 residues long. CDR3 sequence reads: CASSGTGGSYNEQFF. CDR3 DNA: TGTGCCAGCAGTGGGACAGGGGGTTCCTACAATGAGCAGTTCTTC.

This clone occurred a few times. CDR3 coding DNA: TGTGCCAGTAGTCTCGGGAGGCAGGCAATAATTAAGAACACTGAAGCTTTCTTT. Amino acid sequence: CASSLGRQAIIKNTEAFF. V is TRBV19 and J is TRBJ1-1, with unresolved D. The CDR3 runs 18 residues. CDR1 is LNHDA, CDR2 SQIVND, per germline (reference sequence). V lost 5 bases and J 1 base, leaving 23 bases between the germline ends.

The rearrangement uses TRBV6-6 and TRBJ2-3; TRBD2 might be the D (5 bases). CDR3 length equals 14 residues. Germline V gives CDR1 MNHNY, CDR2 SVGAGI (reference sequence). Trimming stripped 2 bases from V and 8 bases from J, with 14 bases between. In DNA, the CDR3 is TGTGCCAGCAGTTACGTGGCCTCGAGGGTTACGCAGTATTTT. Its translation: CASSYVASRVTQYF.

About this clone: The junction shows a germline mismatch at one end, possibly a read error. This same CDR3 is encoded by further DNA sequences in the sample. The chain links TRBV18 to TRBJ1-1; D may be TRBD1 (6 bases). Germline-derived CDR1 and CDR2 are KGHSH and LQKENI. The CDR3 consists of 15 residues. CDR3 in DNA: TGTGCCAGCTCCCCACCGGCGGGGGCGAACACTGAAGCTTTCTTT. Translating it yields CASSPPAGANTEAFF.